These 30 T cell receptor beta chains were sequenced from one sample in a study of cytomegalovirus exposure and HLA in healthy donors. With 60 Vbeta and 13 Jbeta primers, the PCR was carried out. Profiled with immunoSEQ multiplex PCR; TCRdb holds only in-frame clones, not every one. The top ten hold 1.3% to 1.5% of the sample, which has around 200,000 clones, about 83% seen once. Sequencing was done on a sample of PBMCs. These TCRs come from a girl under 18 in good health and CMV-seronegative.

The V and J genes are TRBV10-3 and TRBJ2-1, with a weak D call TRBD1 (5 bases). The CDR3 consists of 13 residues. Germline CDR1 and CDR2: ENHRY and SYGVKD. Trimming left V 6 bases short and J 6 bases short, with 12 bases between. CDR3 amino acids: CAIRQDISNEQFF. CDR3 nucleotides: TGTGCCATCAGGCAGGACATCTCCAATGAGCAGTTCTTC.

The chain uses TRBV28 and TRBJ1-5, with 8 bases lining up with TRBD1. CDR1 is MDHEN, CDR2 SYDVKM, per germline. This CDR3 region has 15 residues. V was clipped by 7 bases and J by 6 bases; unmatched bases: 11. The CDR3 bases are TGTGCCAGCATGCGGGGGCAGGGGGCGAGTCAGCCCCAGCATTTT. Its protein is CASMRGQGASQPQHF.

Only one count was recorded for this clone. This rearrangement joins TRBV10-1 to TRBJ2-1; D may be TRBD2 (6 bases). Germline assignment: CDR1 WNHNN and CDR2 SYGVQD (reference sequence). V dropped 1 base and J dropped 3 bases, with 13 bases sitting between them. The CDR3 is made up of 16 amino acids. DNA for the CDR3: TGCGCCAGCAGTGAGTTTCGCGGGGCGCACTACAATGAGCAGTTCTTC. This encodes CASSEFRGAHYNEQFF.

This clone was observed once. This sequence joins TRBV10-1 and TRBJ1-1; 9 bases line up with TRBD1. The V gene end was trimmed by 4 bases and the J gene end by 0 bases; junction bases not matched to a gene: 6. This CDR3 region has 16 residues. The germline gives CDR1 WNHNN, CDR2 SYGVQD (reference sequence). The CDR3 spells CASSVSDRGMNTEAFF. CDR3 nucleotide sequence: TGCGCCAGCAGTGTTTCAGACAGGGGGATGAACACTGAAGCTTTCTTT.

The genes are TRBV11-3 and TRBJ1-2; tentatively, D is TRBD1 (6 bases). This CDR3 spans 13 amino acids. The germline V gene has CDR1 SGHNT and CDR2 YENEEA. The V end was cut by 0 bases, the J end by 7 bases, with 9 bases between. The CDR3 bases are TGTGCCAGCAGCTTAGAACAGGGTCGTGGCTACACCTTC. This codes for CASSLEQGRGYTF.

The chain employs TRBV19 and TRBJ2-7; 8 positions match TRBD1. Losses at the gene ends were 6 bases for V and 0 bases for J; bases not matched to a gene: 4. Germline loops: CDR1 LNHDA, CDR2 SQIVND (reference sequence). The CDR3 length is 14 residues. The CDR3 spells CASSRTGSSYEQYF. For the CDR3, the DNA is TGTGCCAGTAGCCGGACAGGGAGCTCCTACGAGCAGTACTTC.

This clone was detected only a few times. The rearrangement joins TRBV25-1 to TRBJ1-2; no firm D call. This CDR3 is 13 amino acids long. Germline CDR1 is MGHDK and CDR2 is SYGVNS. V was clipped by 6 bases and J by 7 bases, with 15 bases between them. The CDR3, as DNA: TGTGCCAGCAGAGCAAGCCTTATCGTTGGCTACACCTTC. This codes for CASRASLIVGYTF.

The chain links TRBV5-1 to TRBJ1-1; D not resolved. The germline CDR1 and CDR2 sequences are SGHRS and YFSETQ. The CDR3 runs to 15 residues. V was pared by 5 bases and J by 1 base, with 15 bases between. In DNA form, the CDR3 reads TGCGCCAGCAGGAGAGCCAAAGAGAAGAACACTGAAGCTTTCTTT. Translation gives CASRRAKEKNTEAFF.

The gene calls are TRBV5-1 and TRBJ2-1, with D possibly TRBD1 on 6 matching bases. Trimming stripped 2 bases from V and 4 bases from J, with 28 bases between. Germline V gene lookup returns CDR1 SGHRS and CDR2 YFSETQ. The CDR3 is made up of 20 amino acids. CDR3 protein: CASSLKGSVQGVPNYNEQFF. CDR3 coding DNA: TGCGCCAGCAGCTTAAAAGGCTCGGTACAGGGAGTCCCCAATTACAATGAGCAGTTCTTC.

This CDR3 reads CAYRWTGGETQYF. The CDR3 DNA follows: TGTGCCTATCGGTGGACCGGGGGGGAGACCCAGTACTTC. The chain employs TRBV30 and TRBJ2-5; 7 bases align to TRBD2. The CDR3 sequence is 13 residues long. Losses at the gene ends were 7 bases for V and 5 bases for J; bases not matched to a gene: 10. Germline V gives CDR1 GTSNPN, CDR2 SVGIG (reference sequence).

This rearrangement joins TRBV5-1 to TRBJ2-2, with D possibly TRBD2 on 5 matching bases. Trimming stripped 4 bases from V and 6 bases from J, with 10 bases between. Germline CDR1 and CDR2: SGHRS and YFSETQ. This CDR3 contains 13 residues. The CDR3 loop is CASSQLEAGELFF. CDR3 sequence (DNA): TGCGCCAGCAGCCAGTTGGAGGCCGGGGAGCTGTTTTTT.

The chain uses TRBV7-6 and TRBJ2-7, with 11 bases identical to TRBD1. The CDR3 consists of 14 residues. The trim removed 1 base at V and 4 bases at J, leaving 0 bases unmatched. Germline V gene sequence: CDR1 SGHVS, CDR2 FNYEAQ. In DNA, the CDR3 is TGTGCCAGCAGCTTAGGGGACAGGGGGTACGAGCAGTACTTC. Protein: CASSLGDRGYEQYF.

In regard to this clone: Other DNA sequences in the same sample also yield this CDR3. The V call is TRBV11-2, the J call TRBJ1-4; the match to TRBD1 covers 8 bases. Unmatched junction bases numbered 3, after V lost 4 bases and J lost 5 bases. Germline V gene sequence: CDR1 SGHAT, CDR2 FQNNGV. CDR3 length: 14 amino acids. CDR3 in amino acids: CASSSGQGNEKLFF. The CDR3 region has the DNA TGTGCCAGCAGCTCAGGACAGGGAAATGAAAAACTGTTTTTT. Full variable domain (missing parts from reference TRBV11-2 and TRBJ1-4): EAGVAQSPRYKIIEKRQSVAFWCNPISGHATLYWYQQILGQGPKLLIQFQNNGVVDDSQLPKDRFSAERLKGVDSTLKIQPAKLEDSAVYLCASSSGQGNEKLFFGSGTQLSVL.

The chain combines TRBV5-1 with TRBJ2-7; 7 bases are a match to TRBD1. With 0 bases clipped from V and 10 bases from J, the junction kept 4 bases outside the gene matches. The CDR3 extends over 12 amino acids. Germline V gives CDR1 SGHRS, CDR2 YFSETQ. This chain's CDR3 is CASSLEGGHQYF. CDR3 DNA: TGCGCCAGCAGCTTGGAAGGGGGCCACCAGTACTTC.

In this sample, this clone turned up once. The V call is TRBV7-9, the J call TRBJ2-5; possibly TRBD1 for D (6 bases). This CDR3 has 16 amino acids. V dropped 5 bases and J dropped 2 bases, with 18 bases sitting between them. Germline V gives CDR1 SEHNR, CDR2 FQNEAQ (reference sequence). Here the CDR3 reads CASSAFGQGPQETQYF. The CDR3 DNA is TGTGCCAGCAGCGCCTTTGGGCAGGGGCCTCAAGAGACCCAGTACTTC.

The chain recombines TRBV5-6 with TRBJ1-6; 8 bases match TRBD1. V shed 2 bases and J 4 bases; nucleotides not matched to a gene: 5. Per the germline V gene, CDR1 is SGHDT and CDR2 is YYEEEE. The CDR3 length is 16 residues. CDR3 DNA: TGTGCCAGCAGCTTCGGACAGGGAGCTTATAATTCACCCCTCCACTTT. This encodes CASSFGQGAYNSPLHF.

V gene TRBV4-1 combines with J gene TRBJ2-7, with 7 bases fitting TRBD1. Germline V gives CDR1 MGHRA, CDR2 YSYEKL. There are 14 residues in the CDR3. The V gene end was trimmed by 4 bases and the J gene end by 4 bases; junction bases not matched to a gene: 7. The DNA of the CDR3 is TGCGCCAGCAGCCCCGGGACAGCTCAATACGAGCAGTACTTC. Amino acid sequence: CASSPGTAQYEQYF.

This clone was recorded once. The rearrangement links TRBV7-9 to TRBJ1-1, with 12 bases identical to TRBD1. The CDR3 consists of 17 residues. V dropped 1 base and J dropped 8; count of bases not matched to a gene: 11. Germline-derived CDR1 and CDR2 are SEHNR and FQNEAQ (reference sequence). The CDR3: CASSLGVPGQGAREAFF. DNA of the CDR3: TGTGCCAGCAGCTTAGGGGTCCCGGGACAGGGGGCCAGGGAAGCTTTCTTT.

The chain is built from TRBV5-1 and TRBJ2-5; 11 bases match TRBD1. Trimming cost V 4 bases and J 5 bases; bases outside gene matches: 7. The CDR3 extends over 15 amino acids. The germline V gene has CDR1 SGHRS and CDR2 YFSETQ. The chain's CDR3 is CASSLDRGQGETQYF. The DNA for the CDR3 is TGCGCCAGCAGCCTGGACAGGGGGCAGGGGGAGACCCAGTACTTC.

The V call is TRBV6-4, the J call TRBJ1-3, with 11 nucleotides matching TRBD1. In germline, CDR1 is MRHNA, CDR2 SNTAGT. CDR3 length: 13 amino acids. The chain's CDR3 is CAGQGASGNTIYF. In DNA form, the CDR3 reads TGTGCTGGACAGGGGGCATCTGGAAACACCATATATTTT.

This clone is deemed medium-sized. The CDR3 nucleotides read TGTGCCAGCAGGCGCCGGGACCAGGGGCAAGAGACCCAGTACTTC. This sequence encodes CASRRRDQGQETQYF. This chain joins TRBV28 and TRBJ2-5; perhaps TRBD1 as D (6 bases). CDR1 is MDHEN and CDR2 is SYDVKM in the germline V gene. The V end lost 6 bases, the J end lost 2 bases, and 16 bases lay between the germline ends. This CDR3 has 15 residues.

The CDR3 loop is CASSLHEGTAQETQYF. Written as DNA, the CDR3 is TGTGCCAGCAGCTTACACGAAGGGACAGCCCAAGAGACCCAGTACTTC. This chain uses TRBV27 with TRBJ2-5, with 7 nucleotides matching TRBD1. The ends lost 6 bases at V and 1 base at J; junction bases unmatched: 11. CDR3 length: 16 amino acids. Germline CDR1 reads MNHEY; CDR2 reads SMNVEV (reference sequence).

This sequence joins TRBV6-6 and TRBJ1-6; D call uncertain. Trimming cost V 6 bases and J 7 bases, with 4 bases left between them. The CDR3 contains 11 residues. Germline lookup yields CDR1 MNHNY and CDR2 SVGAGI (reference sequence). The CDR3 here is CASSLNSPLHF. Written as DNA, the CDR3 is TGTGCCAGCAGCTTAAATTCACCCCTCCACTTT.

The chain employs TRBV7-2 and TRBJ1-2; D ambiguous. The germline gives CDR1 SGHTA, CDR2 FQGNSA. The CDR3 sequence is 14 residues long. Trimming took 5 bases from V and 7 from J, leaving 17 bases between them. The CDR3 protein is CASSPRRDTSGYTF. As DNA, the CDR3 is TGTGCCAGCAGCCCTCGGAGAGATACGAGTGGCTACACCTTC.

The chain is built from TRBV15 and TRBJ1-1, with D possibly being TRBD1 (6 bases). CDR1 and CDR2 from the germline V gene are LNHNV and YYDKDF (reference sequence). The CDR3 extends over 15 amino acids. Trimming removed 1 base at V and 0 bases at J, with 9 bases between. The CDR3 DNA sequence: TGTGCCACCAGCAGAGGGACAGAGCTGAACACTGAAGCTTTCTTT. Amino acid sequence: CATSRGTELNTEAFF.

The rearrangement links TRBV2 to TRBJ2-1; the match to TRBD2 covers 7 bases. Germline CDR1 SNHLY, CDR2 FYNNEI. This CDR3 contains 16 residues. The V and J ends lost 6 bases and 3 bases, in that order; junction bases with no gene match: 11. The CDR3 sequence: CASRRDAGASYNEQFF. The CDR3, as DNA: TGTGCCAGCAGACGGGACGCGGGAGCCAGCTACAATGAGCAGTTCTTC.

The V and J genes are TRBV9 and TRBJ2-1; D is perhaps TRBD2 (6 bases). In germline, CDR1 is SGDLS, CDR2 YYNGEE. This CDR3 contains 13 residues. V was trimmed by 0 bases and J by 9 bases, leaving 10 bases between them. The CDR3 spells CASSVDGSSEQFF. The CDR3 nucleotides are TGTGCCAGCAGCGTAGACGGGAGTAGTGAGCAGTTCTTC. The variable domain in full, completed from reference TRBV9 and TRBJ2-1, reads DSGVTQTPKHLITATGQRVTLRCSPRSGDLSVYWYQQSLDQGLQFLIQYYNGEERAKGNILERFSAQQFPDLHSELNLSSLELGDSALYFCASSVDGSSEQFFGPGTRLTVL.

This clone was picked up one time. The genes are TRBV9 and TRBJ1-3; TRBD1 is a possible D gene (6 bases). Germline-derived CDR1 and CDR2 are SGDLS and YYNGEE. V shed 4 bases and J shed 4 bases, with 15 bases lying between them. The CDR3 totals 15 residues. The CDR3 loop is CASSSQGWGGNTIYF. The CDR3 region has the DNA TGTGCCAGCAGCTCACAGGGATGGGGAGGAAACACCATATATTTT.

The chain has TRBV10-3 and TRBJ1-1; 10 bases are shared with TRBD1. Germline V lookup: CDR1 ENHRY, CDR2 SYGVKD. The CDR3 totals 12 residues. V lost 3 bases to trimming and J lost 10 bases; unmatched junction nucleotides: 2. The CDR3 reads CAISEGQGGAFF. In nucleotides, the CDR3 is TGTGCCATCAGTGAAGGACAGGGGGGAGCTTTCTTT.

CDR3 amino acids: CASSNDRTALYGYTF. The CDR3 DNA is TGCGCCAGCAGTAATGACCGGACAGCACTCTATGGCTACACCTTC. V is TRBV5-1 and J is TRBJ1-2; D may be TRBD1 (6 bases). CDR3 length equals 15 residues. Germline assignment: CDR1 SGHRS and CDR2 YFSETQ. V lost 5 bases to trimming and J lost 4 bases, with 18 bases between them.